What follows are 11 T cell receptor beta chains derived from one specimen sequenced in a study of T-cell reconstitution after alpha-beta-depleted transplantation in children (TCRdb year 2016). Libraries were built with PCR. TCRdb lists the instrument as Illumina HiSeq 2500. TCR libraries were prepared with molecular barcoding, using unique molecular identifiers to normalize TCRbeta repertoire quantification. In TCRdb, the public reads were trimmed at Q25 with fastp and aligned with MiXCR, with productive beta chains retained. Every entry covers one CDR3 protein and lists the most common genes and DNA from its rows. Present in this sample are some 520,000 distinct CDR3 sequences, 32% of which were seen just once. The ten largest clones take up less than 2.5% of the sample. The material sequenced was PBMCs from the stem cell graft donor, taken from the stem cell graft. The receptors stem from a human donor who donated a stem cell graft to a child with aplastic anemia.

The CDR3 DNA is TGTGCCAGTGTTATCGGACAGGGATTGAGCTACACCTTC. It specifies CASVIGQGLSYTF. The chain has TRBV6-5 and TRBJ1-2, with 8 positions matching TRBD1. The CDR3 runs 13 residues. Germline lookup yields CDR1 MNHEY and CDR2 SVGAGI. After removal of 9 bases from V and 9 bases from J, the junction contained 12 bases not matched to a gene.

The chain has TRBV12-3 or TRBV12-4 and TRBJ2-3; 10 bases are a match to TRBD2. This CDR3 is 16 amino acids long. Unmatched junction bases numbered 6, after V lost 4 bases and J lost 2 bases. The CDR3 coding sequence is TGTGCCAGCAGTTCTCGGACTAGCGGACTCACAGATACGCAGTATTTT. It encodes CASSSRTSGLTDTQYF.

This clonotype has more than one count but fewer than ten. The rearrangement uses TRBV5-6 and TRBJ2-7, with a possible D match to TRBD1 (6 bases). Per the germline V gene, CDR1 is SGHDT and CDR2 is YYEEEE. Trimming shortened V by 1 base and J by 7 bases, and 21 bases separated the two germline ends. This CDR3 spans 16 amino acids. CDR3 protein: CASSLYAQGRNLEQYF. CDR3 DNA: TGTGCCAGCAGCTTGTACGCTCAGGGGCGGAACTTAGAGCAGTACTTC.

The genes are TRBV27 and TRBJ2-2, with 12 bases matching TRBD2. The CDR3 contains 20 residues. Trimming took 1 base from V and 0 from J; bases not matched to a gene: 9. In germline, CDR1 is MNHEY, CDR2 SMNVEV (reference sequence). The CDR3 spells CASSLYGLAGRRANTGELFF. The CDR3 DNA is TGTGCCAGCAGTTTATACGGACTAGCGGGACGGAGAGCGAACACCGGGGAGCTGTTTTTT.

This clonotype appeared a few times. This chain connects TRBV19 to TRBJ2-7; maybe TRBD2 (6 bases). The CDR3 is 14 amino acids. Trimming shortened V by 3 bases and J by 3 bases, and 12 bases separated the two germline ends. CDR1 and CDR2 from the germline V gene are LNHDA and SQIVND (reference sequence). The CDR3 nucleotides are TGTGCCAGTAGTATGTCGCGGGATAGCTACGAGCAGTACTTC. It yields the protein CASSMSRDSYEQYF. The whole variable domain, filled in from reference TRBV19 and TRBJ2-7, reads DGGITQSPKYLFRKEGQNVTLSCEQNLNHDAMYWYRQDPGQGLRLIYYSQIVNDFQKGDIAEGYSVSREKKESFPLTVTSAQKNPTAFYLCASSMSRDSYEQYFGPGTRLTVT.

The V call is TRBV20-1, the J call TRBJ1-5; perhaps TRBD1 as D (6 bases). Between the trimmed V and J ends, which lost 2 bases and 0 bases, there was a span of 11 bases. This CDR3 spans 15 amino acids. Germline CDR1 DFQATT, CDR2 SNEGSKA (reference sequence). CDR3 DNA sequence: TGCAGTGCTAGAATTCAGGGGACTAGCAATCAGCCCCAGCATTTT. Its translation is CSARIQGTSNQPQHF.

This clonotype was counted only a few times. The chain employs TRBV24-1 and TRBJ1-2, with TRBD1 matching 10 bases. The trim removed 4 bases at V and 0 bases at J, leaving 7 bases unmatched. CDR1 KGHDR and CDR2 SFDVKD come from the germline V gene. The CDR3 contains 17 residues. CDR3 DNA: TGTGCCACCAGTGACGCAGGGACAGGGGTGGCTAACTATGGCTACACCTTC. It yields the protein CATSDAGTGVANYGYTF.

This chain joins TRBV30 and TRBJ1-2, with 9 bases that match TRBD1. CDR1 and CDR2 (germline): GTSNPN, SVGIG (reference sequence). J lost 2 bases, V lost 0 bases, and 1 base had no gene match. The CDR3 covers 14 residues. The CDR3 DNA reads TGTGCCTGGAGTGTTGGGACAGGGAACTATGGCTACACCTTC. This encodes CAWSVGTGNYGYTF.

This clonotype was picked up a small number of times. The chain uses TRBV12-3 or TRBV12-4 and TRBJ2-7; possibly TRBD1 for D (6 bases). V dropped 6 bases and J dropped 1 base, with 10 bases sitting between them. The CDR3 has 13 amino acids. CDR3 amino acids: CASSLGQSYEQYV. The CDR3 coding sequence is TGTGCCAGCAGCCTTGGACAGTCCTACGAGCAGTACGTC.

This clonotype came up a few times. The chain links TRBV12-3 or TRBV12-4 to TRBJ2-3; D uncertain. The V end lost 7 bases, the J end lost 8 bases, and 13 bases lay between the germline ends. This CDR3 has 12 amino acids. The chain's CDR3 is CASTPSVATQYF. In DNA, the CDR3 is TGTGCCAGCACCCCTTCGGTAGCTACGCAGTATTTT.

The chain is built from TRBV7-9 and TRBJ2-2; D is uncertain. Germline lookup yields CDR1 SEHNR and CDR2 FQNEAQ (reference sequence). The CDR3 covers 13 residues. V was clipped by 1 base and J by 6 bases, with 6 bases between them. CDR3 loop: CASSLDSPGELFF. DNA for the CDR3: TGTGCCAGCAGCTTAGATTCCCCCGGGGAGCTGTTTTTT. Looking up the rest from reference TRBV7-9 and TRBJ2-2 gives the full variable domain: DTGVSQNPRHKITKRGQNVTFRCDPISEHNRLYWYRQTLGQGPEFLTYFQNEAQLEKSRLLSDRFSAERPKGSFSTLEIQRTEQGDSAMYLCASSLDSPGELFFGEGSRLTVL.